Following are 20 T cell receptor beta chains from one sample sequenced in a study of blood T cell repertoires in COVID-19. TCRdb keeps only in-frame clones here, not all; method: immunoSEQ multiplex PCR. The table has 180,000 or so clones, around 86% seen once. Sequenced material: peripheral blood. Source of these receptors: a man aged 18 to 30 with acute or convalescent COVID-19.

The CDR3 DNA sequence: TGTGCCAGCTCACCACGGGGGGTTTCCTACGAGCAGTACGTC. It is translated as CASSPRGVSYEQYV. The chain recombines TRBV18 with TRBJ2-7; D perhaps matches TRBD2 (6 bases). V was shortened by 1 base and J by 1 base, with 8 bases between the two germline ends. The germline V gene encodes CDR1 KGHSH and CDR2 LQKENI. The CDR3 contains 14 residues.

The rearrangement uses TRBV5-1 and TRBJ2-3, with 11 positions matching TRBD1. The V gene end was trimmed by 6 bases and the J gene end by 6 bases; junction bases not matched to a gene: 6. CDR3 size: 14 residues. The germline V gene has CDR1 SGHRS and CDR2 YFSETQ. The CDR3 coding sequence is TGCGCCAGCACCGGGACAGGGGGGAAGGATACGCAGTATTTT. It encodes CASTGTGGKDTQYF.

This chain uses TRBV9 with TRBJ2-1; the match to TRBD2 covers 12 bases. The germline CDR1 and CDR2 sequences are SGDLS and YYNGEE. This CDR3 is built from 16 residues. V shed 5 bases, J shed 10 bases, and the junction held 13 bases outside the gene matches. In DNA form, the CDR3 reads TGTGCCAGCAGTCTTTTACCGGGACTAGCGGGCCGAGAGCAGTTCTTC. It is translated as CASSLLPGLAGREQFF.

This chain connects TRBV3-1 (or the pseudogene TRBV3-2) to TRBJ2-5; D perhaps matches TRBD1 (5 bases). This CDR3 has 15 residues. V lost 3 bases, J lost 0 bases, and 11 bases lay in between. CDR1 is LGHDT and CDR2 is YNNKEL in the germline V gene (reference sequence). CDR3 residues: CASSQGTGDQETQYF. CDR3 bases: TGTGCCAGCAGCCAGGGAACAGGAGACCAAGAGACCCAGTACTTC.

This clone was counted between two and nine times. V and J are TRBV27 and TRBJ2-3, with 9 nucleotides matching TRBD1. The V segment lost 5 bases and the J segment 5 bases; nucleotides outside the gene matches: 8. CDR3 size: 15 residues. Germline CDR1 is MNHEY and CDR2 is SMNVEV (reference sequence). CDR3 sequence (DNA): TGTGCCAGCAGTACGTACAGGGGGCAGGGAGATACGCAGTATTTT. This encodes CASSTYRGQGDTQYF.

The chain couples TRBV12-5 to TRBJ1-3, with TRBD1 as a possible D gene (5 bases). V dropped 1 base and J dropped 0 bases, with 13 bases sitting between them. CDR3 size: 17 residues. The germline CDR1 and CDR2 sequences are LGHNT and FRNRAP. CDR3 nucleotide sequence: TGTGCTAGTGGTTTGGATCCTGGACATCCCTCTGGAAACACCATATATTTT. Amino acid sequence: CASGLDPGHPSGNTIYF.

This rearrangement joins TRBV7-2 to TRBJ2-2; D remains ambiguous. Trimming shortened V by 1 base and J by 1 base, and 7 bases separated the two germline ends. The CDR3 runs to 15 residues. CDR1 is SGHTA and CDR2 is FQGNSA in the germline V gene. CDR3 region: CASSLVQENTGELFF. CDR3 DNA sequence: TGTGCCAGCAGCTTAGTCCAGGAGAACACCGGGGAGCTGTTTTTT.

This chain joins TRBV13 and TRBJ2-3; TRBD2 is a possible D gene (5 bases). V lost 5 bases, J lost 0 bases, and 9 bases lay in between. CDR1 is PRHDT, CDR2 FYEKMQ, per germline (reference sequence). The CDR3 totals 14 residues. CDR3 in amino acids: CASSRGFSTDTQYF. CDR3 nucleotide sequence: TGTGCCAGCAGCCGCGGGTTTAGCACAGATACGCAGTATTTT.

This clone was counted a few times. The chain links TRBV10-2 to TRBJ1-2; 10 bases match TRBD1. The CDR3 loop spans 17 amino acids. CDR1 is WSHSY, CDR2 SAAADI, per germline. V lost 2 bases to trimming and J lost 0 bases; unmatched junction nucleotides: 6. The CDR3 region is CASSERKGQGANYGYTF. In nucleotides, the CDR3 is TGCGCCAGCAGTGAGAGAAAAGGACAGGGGGCTAACTATGGCTACACCTTC.

The chain carries TRBV6-5 and TRBJ1-2, with no clear D. The CDR3 has 14 amino acids. V was cut by 6 bases and J by 4 bases, with 15 bases left in between. The germline V gene has CDR1 MNHEY and CDR2 SVGAGI. The CDR3 loop is CASRHDKGSYGYTF. Written as DNA, the CDR3 is TGTGCCAGCAGGCATGACAAAGGGAGCTATGGCTACACCTTC.

This clone occurred many times. The genes are TRBV7-9 and TRBJ2-7; possibly TRBD2 for D (5 bases). Deletions cut 1 base from V and 5 bases from J, with 12 bases between. The length of the CDR3 is 14 residues. Germline lookup yields CDR1 SEHNR and CDR2 FQNEAQ (reference sequence). Here the CDR3 DNA reads TGTGCCAGCAGCTTAGGAAATGCGGGTAACGAGCAGTACTTC. Translation gives CASSLGNAGNEQYF. Drawing the rest from reference TRBV7-9 and TRBJ2-7, the complete variable domain is DTGVSQNPRHKITKRGQNVTFRCDPISEHNRLYWYRQTLGQGPEFLTYFQNEAQLEKSRLLSDRFSAERPKGSFSTLEIQRTEQGDSAMYLCASSLGNAGNEQYFGPGTRLTVT.

As DNA, the CDR3 is TGTGCCAGCAGCCAGCAACAGGGGGGTGACACTGAAGCTTTCTTT. Encoded protein: CASSQQQGGDTEAFF. The chain recombines TRBV4-2 with TRBJ1-1; 8 positions agree with TRBD1. Germline V gene data show CDR1 as LGHNA and CDR2 as YNFKEQ. This CDR3 spans 15 amino acids. After removal of 3 bases from V and 3 bases from J, the junction contained 6 bases not matched to a gene.

This chain uses TRBV4-2 with TRBJ1-6; D gene uncertain. The CDR3 extends over 15 amino acids. Germline CDR1 reads LGHNA; CDR2 reads YNFKEQ. Trimming removed 0 bases at V and 7 bases at J, with 10 bases between. CDR3 in DNA: TGTGCCAGCAGCCAAGATGGTGCCGGGAATTCACCCCTCCACTTT. Translating it yields CASSQDGAGNSPLHF.

This chain links TRBV27 with TRBJ2-1; 8 bases are shared with TRBD1. Germline CDR1 and CDR2: MNHEY and SMNVEV (reference sequence). CDR3 length equals 16 residues. V dropped 1 base and J dropped 5; count of bases not matched to a gene: 7. CDR3 loop: CASSLFGQGANNEQFF. DNA of the CDR3: TGTGCCAGCAGTTTATTCGGCCAGGGGGCCAACAATGAGCAGTTCTTC.

The J gene is TRBJ1-1, the V gene TRBV6-6, with 9 bases matching TRBD1. Looked up from germline, CDR1 is MNHNY and CDR2 is SVGAGI (reference sequence). The CDR3 totals 15 residues. V was clipped by 0 bases and J by 5 bases; unmatched bases: 4. The CDR3 region is CASSYSGTGYTEAFF. The CDR3 bases are TGTGCCAGCAGTTACTCCGGGACAGGGTATACTGAAGCTTTCTTT.

This rearrangement joins TRBV27 to TRBJ2-2; D not resolved. V was trimmed by 8 bases and J by 4 bases, leaving 8 bases between them. Germline V gene lookup returns CDR1 MNHEY and CDR2 SMNVEV (reference sequence). The CDR3 sequence is 12 residues long. The CDR3 protein is CASDGFTGELFF. The CDR3 bases are TGTGCCAGCGATGGCTTCACCGGGGAGCTGTTTTTT.

The rearrangement links TRBV6-9 to TRBJ1-2, with TRBD1 matching over 9 bases. Germline CDR1 and CDR2: MNHGY and SVAAGI. CDR3 length: 16 amino acids. J lost 5 bases, V lost 2 bases, and 9 bases had no gene match. Here the CDR3 DNA reads TGTGCCAGCAGTTATCATTTCGGGACAGGGTTTTATGGCTACACCTTC. Translation: CASSYHFGTGFYGYTF.

The gene calls are TRBV19 and TRBJ1-4; 8 nucleotides agree with TRBD1. The length of the CDR3 is 14 residues. Trimming took 6 bases from V and 5 from J; bases not matched to a gene: 5. CDR1 is LNHDA and CDR2 is SQIVND in the germline V gene (reference sequence). The CDR3 coding sequence is TGTGCCAGTAGCTCACAGGGGGGGAATGAAAAACTGTTTTTT. The encoded protein is CASSSQGGNEKLFF.

This chain joins TRBV9 and TRBJ1-1, with 8 bases that match TRBD1. Per germline, CDR1 SGDLS and CDR2 YYNGEE. The CDR3 contains 15 residues. Trimming took 2 bases from V and 6 from J; bases not matched to a gene: 9. The CDR3: CASSVIPGGEAEAFF. Written as DNA, the CDR3 is TGTGCCAGCAGCGTTATACCAGGGGGCGAAGCTGAAGCTTTCTTT.

The rearrangement links TRBV30 to TRBJ1-1, with D possibly TRBD1 on 5 matching bases. Germline lookup yields CDR1 GTSNPN and CDR2 SVGIG (reference sequence). The CDR3 extends over 13 amino acids. Trimming removed 4 bases at V and 4 bases at J, with 13 bases between. The CDR3 spells CAWTTGGATEAFF. The CDR3 coding sequence is TGTGCCTGGACGACGGGGGGAGCCACTGAAGCTTTCTTT.